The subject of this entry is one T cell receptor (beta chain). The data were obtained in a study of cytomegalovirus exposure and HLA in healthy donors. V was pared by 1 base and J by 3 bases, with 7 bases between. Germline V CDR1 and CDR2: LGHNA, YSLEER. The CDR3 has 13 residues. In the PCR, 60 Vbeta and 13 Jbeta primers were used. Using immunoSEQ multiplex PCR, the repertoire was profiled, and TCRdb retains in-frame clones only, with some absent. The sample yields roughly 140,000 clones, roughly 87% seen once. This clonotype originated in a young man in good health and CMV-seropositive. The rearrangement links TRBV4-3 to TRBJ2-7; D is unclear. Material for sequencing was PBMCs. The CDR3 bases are TGCGCCAGCAGCCAAGGGTACAGCTACGAGCAGTACTTC. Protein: CASSQGYSYEQYF.